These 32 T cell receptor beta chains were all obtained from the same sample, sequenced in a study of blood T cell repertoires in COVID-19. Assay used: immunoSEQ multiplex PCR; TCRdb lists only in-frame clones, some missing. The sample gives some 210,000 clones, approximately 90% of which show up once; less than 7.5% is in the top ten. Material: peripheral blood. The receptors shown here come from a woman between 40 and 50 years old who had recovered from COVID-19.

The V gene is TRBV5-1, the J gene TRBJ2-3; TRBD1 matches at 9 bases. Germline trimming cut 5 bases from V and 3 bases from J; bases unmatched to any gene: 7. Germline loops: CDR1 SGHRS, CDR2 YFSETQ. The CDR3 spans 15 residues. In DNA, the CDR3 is TGCGCCAGCAGTTGGACAGGGGTTACGACAGATACGCAGTATTTT. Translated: CASSWTGVTTDTQYF.

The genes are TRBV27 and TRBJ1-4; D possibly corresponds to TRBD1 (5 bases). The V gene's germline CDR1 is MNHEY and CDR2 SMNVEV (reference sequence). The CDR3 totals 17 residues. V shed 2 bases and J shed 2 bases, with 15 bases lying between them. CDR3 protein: CASSLIFRVGTNEKLFF. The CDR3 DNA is TGTGCCAGCAGTTTAATCTTCAGGGTAGGGACTAATGAAAAACTGTTTTTT.

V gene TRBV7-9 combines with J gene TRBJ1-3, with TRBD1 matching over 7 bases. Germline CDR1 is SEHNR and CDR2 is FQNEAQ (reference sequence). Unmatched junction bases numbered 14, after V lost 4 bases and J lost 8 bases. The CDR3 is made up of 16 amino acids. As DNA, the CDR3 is TGTGCCAGCAGCTCTTCCCGGGACAGCCTATGGGACACCATATATTTT. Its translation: CASSSSRDSLWDTIYF.

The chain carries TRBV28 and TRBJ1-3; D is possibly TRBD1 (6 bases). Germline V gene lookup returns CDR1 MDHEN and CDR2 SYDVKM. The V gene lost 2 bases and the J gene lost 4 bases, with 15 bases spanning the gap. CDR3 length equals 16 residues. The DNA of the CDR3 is TGTGCCAGCAGTTTAAGTGGGGCAGGGACAGGAAACACCATATATTTT. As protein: CASSLSGAGTGNTIYF.

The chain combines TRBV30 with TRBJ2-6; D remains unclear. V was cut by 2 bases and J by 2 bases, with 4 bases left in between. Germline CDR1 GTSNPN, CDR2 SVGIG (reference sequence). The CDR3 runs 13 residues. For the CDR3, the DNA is TGTGCCTGGAGTACGGCTGGGGCCAACGTCCTGACTTTC. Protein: CAWSTAGANVLTF.

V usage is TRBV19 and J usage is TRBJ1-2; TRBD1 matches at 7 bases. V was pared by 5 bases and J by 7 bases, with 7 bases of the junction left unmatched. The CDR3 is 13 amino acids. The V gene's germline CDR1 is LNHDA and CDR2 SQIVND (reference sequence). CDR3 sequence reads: CASSSQGLAGYTF. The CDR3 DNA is TGTGCCAGTAGTTCACAGGGGTTGGCTGGCTACACCTTC.

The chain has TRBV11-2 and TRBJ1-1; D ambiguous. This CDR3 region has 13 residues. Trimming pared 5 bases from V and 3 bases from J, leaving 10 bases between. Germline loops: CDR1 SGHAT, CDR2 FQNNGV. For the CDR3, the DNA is TGTGCCAGCAGCCGTCGAGAGGACACTGAAGCTTTCTTT. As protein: CASSRREDTEAFF.

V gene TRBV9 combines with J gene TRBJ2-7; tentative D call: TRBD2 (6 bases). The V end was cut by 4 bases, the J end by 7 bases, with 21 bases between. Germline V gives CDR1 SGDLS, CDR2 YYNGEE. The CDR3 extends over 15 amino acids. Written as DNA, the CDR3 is TGTGCCAGCAGCCCCCGGGACTCCGGTCGTGCGGAGCAGTACTTC. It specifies CASSPRDSGRAEQYF.

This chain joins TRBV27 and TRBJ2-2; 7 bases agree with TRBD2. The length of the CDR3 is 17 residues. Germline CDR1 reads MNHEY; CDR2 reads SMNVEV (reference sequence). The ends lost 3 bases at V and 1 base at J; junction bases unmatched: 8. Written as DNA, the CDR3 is TGTGCCAGCAGTTTCGGAACAGCGGGATTGAACACCGGGGAGCTGTTTTTT. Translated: CASSFGTAGLNTGELFF.

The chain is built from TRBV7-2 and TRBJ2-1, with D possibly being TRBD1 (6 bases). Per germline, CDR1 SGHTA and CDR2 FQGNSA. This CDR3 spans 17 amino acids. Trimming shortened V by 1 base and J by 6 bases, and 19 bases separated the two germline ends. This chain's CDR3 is CASSLGRDNLHANEQFF. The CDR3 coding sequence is TGTGCCAGCAGCTTAGGTCGGGACAACCTCCACGCCAATGAGCAGTTCTTC.

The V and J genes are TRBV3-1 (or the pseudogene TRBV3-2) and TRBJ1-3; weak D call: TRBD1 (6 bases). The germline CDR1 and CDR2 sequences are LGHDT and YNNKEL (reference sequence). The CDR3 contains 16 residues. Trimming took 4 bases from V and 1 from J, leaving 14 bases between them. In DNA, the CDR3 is TGTGCCAGCAGCCGCCAGGGGTCAGTTTCTGGAAACACCATATATTTT. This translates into CASSRQGSVSGNTIYF.

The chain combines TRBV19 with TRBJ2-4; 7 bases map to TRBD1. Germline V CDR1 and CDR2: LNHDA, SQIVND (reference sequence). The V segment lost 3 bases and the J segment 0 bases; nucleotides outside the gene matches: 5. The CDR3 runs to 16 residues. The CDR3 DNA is TGTGCCAGTAGTATGAAACAGGGGATAGCCAAAAACATTCAGTACTTC. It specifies CASSMKQGIAKNIQYF.

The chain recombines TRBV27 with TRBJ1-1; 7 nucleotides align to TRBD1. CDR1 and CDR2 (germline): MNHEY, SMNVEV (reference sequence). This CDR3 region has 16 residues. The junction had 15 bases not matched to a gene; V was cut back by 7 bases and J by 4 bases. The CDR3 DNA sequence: TGTGCCAGCAAACCCCTTTACAGGGGAGTAGGCACTGAAGCTTTCTTT. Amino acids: CASKPLYRGVGTEAFF.

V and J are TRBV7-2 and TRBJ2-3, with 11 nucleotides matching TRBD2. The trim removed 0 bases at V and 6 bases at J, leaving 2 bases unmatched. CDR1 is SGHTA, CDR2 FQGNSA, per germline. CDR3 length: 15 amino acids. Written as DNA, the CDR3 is TGTGCCAGCAGCTTAGCACTAGCGGGAGTGGATACGCAGTATTTT. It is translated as CASSLALAGVDTQYF.

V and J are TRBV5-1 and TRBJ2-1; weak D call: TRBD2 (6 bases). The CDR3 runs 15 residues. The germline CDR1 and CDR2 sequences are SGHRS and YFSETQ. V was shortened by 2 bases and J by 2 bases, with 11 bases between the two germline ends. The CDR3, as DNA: TGCGCCAGCAGCTTACGGGGGTTGACCTACAATGAGCAGTTCTTC. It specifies CASSLRGLTYNEQFF.

The CDR3 is CASSMSGSGTQYF. CDR3 in DNA: TGTGCCAGTAGTATGAGCGGGAGTGGTACGCAGTATTTT. This chain uses TRBV19 with TRBJ2-3; TRBD2 matches at 8 bases. V shed 3 bases, J shed 8 bases, and the junction held 4 bases outside the gene matches. CDR3 length: 13 residues. Germline V gene sequence: CDR1 LNHDA, CDR2 SQIVND (reference sequence). Full variable domain (outside the CDR3, taken from reference TRBV19 and TRBJ2-3): DGGITQSPKYLFRKEGQNVTLSCEQNLNHDAMYWYRQDPGQGLRLIYYSQIVNDFQKGDIAEGYSVSREKKESFPLTVTSAQKNPTAFYLCASSMSGSGTQYFGPGTRLTVL.

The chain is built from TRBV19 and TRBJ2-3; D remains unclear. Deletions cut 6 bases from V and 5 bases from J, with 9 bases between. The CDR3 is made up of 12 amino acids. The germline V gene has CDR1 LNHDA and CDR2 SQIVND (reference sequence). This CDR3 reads CASSSTVDTQYF. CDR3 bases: TGTGCCAGTAGCTCGACTGTAGATACGCAGTATTTT.

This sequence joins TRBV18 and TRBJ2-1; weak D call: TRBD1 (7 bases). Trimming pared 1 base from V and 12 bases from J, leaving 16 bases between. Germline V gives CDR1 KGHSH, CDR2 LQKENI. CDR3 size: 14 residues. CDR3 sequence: CASSPQTQGRMQFF. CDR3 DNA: TGTGCCAGCTCACCACAAACACAGGGGAGGATGCAGTTCTTC. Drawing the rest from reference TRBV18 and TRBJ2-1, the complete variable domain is NAGVMQNPRHLVRRRGQEARLRCSPMKGHSHVYWYRQLPEEGLKFMVYLQKENIIDESGMPKERFSAEFPKEGPSILRIQQVVRGDSAAYFCASSPQTQGRMQFFGPGTRLTVL.

The CDR3 sequence is CATSDEGTGGTYEQFF. CDR3 coding DNA: TGTGCCACCAGTGATGAAGGGACAGGGGGCACGTATGAGCAGTTCTTC. This rearrangement joins TRBV24-1 to TRBJ2-1, with TRBD1 matching 12 bases. The CDR3 has 16 amino acids. V lost 3 bases and J lost 8; bases outside the gene matches: 7. Germline V lookup: CDR1 KGHDR, CDR2 SFDVKD.

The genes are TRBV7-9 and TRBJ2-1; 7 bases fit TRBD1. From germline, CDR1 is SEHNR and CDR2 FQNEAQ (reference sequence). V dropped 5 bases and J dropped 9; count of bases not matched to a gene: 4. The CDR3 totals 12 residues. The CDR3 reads CASSPTGTEQFF. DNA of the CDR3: TGTGCCAGCAGCCCGACAGGGACTGAGCAGTTCTTC.

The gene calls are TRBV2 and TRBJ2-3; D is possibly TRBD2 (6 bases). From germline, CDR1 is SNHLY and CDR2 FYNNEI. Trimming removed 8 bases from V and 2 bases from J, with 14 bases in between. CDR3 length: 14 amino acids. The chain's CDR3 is CASYRLVLTDTQYF. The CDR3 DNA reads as TGTGCCAGCTACCGACTAGTCCTCACAGATACGCAGTATTTT.

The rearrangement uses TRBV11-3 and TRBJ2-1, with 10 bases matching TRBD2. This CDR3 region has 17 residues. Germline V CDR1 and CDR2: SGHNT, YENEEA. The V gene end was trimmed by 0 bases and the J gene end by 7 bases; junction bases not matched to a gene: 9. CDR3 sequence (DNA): TGTGCCAGCAGCTTAGATTTACGTACAGCGGGGGGGAATGAGCAGTTCTTC. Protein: CASSLDLRTAGGNEQFF. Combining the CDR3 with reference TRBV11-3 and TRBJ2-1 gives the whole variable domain EAGVVQSPRYKIIEKKQPVAFWCNPISGHNTLYWYLQNLGQGPELLIRYENEEAVDDSQLPKDRFSAERLKGVDSTLKIQPAELGDSAVYLCASSLDLRTAGGNEQFFGPGTRLTVL.

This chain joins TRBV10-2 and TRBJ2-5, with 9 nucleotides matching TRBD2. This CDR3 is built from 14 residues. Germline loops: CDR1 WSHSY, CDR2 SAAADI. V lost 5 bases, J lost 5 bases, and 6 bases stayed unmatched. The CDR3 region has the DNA TGCGCCAGCAGTCCAGCGGGAGGCCGGGAGACCCAGTACTTC. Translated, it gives CASSPAGGRETQYF.

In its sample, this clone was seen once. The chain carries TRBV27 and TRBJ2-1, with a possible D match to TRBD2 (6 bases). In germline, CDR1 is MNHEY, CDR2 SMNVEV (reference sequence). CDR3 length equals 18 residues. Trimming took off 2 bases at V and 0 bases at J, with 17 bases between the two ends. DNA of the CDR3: TGTGCCAGCAGTTTAGATCCCGGGACTGCTAGCTCCTACAATGAGCAGTTCTTC. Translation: CASSLDPGTASSYNEQFF.

The CDR3 loop is CASSAGQGQAAVEQYF. The CDR3, as DNA: TGCGCCAGCAGCGCCGGCCAGGGACAGGCGGCAGTCGAGCAGTACTTC. The chain recombines TRBV4-1 with TRBJ2-7, with 8 bases identical to TRBD1. V gave up 5 bases and J gave up 6 bases; unmatched junction bases: 15. The CDR3 sequence is 16 residues long. CDR1 is MGHRA and CDR2 is YSYEKL in the germline V gene.

CDR3 protein: CASSPRQPGTQYF. The CDR3 DNA is TGTGCCAGCAGTCCCCGACAGCCGGGTACGCAGTATTTT. V usage is TRBV28 and J usage is TRBJ2-3, with TRBD1 as a possible D gene (5 bases). V was clipped by 5 bases and J by 8 bases, with 14 bases between them. The germline gives CDR1 MDHEN, CDR2 SYDVKM. CDR3 size: 13 residues.

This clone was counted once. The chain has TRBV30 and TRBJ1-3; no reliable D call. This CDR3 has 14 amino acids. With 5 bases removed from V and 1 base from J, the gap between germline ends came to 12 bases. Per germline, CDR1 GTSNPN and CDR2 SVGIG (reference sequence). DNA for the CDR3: TGTGCCTGGGGCTCGACTGGGTCTGGAAACACCATATATTTT. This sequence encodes CAWGSTGSGNTIYF.

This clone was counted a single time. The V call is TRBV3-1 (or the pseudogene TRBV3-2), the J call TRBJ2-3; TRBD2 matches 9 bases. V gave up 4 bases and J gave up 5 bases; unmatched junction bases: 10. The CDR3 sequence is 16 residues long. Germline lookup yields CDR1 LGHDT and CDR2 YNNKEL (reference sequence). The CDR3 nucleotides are TGTGCCAGCAGCCCCCCTCGCGGGAGGGAGGTAGATACGCAGTATTTT. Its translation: CASSPPRGREVDTQYF.

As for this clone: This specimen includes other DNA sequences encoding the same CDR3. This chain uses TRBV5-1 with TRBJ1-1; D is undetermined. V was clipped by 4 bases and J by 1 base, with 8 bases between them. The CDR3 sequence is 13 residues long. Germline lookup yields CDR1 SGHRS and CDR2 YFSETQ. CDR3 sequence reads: CASSLSWNTEAFF. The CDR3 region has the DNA TGCGCCAGCAGCCTGTCGTGGAACACTGAAGCTTTCTTT.

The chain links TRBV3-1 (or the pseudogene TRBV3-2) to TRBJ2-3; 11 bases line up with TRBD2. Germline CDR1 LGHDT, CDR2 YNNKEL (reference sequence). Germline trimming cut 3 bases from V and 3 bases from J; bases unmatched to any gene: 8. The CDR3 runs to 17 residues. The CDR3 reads CASSHPRLAGRTDTQYF. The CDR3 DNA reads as TGTGCCAGCAGCCACCCAAGACTAGCGGGAAGGACAGATACGCAGTATTTT.

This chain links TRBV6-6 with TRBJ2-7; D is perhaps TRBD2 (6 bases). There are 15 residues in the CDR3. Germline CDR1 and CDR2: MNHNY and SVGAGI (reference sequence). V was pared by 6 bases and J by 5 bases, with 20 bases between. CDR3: CASSDHRDWDHEQYF. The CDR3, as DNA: TGTGCCAGCAGCGACCACCGGGACTGGGACCACGAGCAGTACTTC.

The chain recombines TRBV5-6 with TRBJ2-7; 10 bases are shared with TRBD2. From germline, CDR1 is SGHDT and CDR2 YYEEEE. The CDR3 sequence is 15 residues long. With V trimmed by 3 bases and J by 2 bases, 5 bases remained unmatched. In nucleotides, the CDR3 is TGTGCCAGCAGCTGGACTAGCGGCGCCACCTACGAGCAGTACTTC. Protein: CASSWTSGATYEQYF.